These 31 T cell receptor beta chains share one sample of origin, sequenced in a study of blood T cell repertoires in COVID-19. The assay was immunoSEQ multiplex PCR, and TCRdb's table has in-frame clones only and misses some. The sample contains around 160,000 clones, more than 70% of which appear only once. The sample comprised peripheral blood. These receptors all come from a man aged 55 to 70 with active or convalescent COVID-19.

The rearrangement uses TRBV18 and TRBJ2-7; weak D call: TRBD2 (5 bases). Germline V gene lookup returns CDR1 KGHSH and CDR2 LQKENI. Trimming stripped 1 base from V and 7 bases from J, with 20 bases between. This CDR3 has 16 residues. CDR3 amino acids: CASSPRVAQASGEQYF. The CDR3 nucleotides read TGTGCCAGCTCACCACGGGTAGCGCAAGCTTCGGGAGAGCAGTACTTC.

The chain employs TRBV7-9 and TRBJ2-5, with D hard to call. Germline V CDR1 and CDR2: SEHNR, FQNEAQ (reference sequence). CDR3 length: 15 residues. Trimming took off 1 base at V and 5 bases at J, with 14 bases between the two ends. In DNA form, the CDR3 reads TGTGCCAGCAGCTTAGTGGGCACCGCCACCGAGACCCAGTACTTC. The encoded protein is CASSLVGTATETQYF.

The V and J genes are TRBV19 and TRBJ2-6; D not certain. The CDR3 totals 18 residues. The V end lost 3 bases, the J end lost 0 bases, and 15 bases lay between the germline ends. Per germline, CDR1 LNHDA and CDR2 SQIVND (reference sequence). The CDR3 DNA follows: TGTGCCAGTAGTATCCTACCAGGCTCCTTCTCTGGGGCCAACGTCCTGACTTTC. It is translated as CASSILPGSFSGANVLTF.

The V call is TRBV7-2, the J call TRBJ1-3; D is perhaps TRBD1 (6 bases). Deletions cut 0 bases from V and 2 bases from J, with 11 bases between. This CDR3 has 16 residues. Germline V gene data show CDR1 as SGHTA and CDR2 as FQGNSA. The CDR3 loop reads CASSLAQRQAGNTIYF. CDR3 in DNA: TGTGCCAGCAGCTTAGCGCAAAGACAGGCTGGAAACACCATATATTTT. The whole variable domain, remainder taken from reference TRBV7-2 and TRBJ1-3, is GAGVSQSPSNKVTEKGKDVELRCDPISGHTALYWYRQSLGQGLEFLIYFQGNSAPDKSGLPSDRFSAERTGGSVSTLTIQRTQQEDSAVYLCASSLAQRQAGNTIYFGEGSWLTVV.

Note on this clone: A single base separates this from a much larger clone, so it may be a read error. Different DNA sequences within this sample yield the same CDR3. The V call is TRBV7-3, the J call TRBJ2-5, with 7 nucleotides matching TRBD2. The CDR3 totals 13 residues. J gave up 4 bases and V 3 bases, and 2 bases lay outside the gene matches. Per germline, CDR1 SGHTA and CDR2 FQGTGA. In DNA, the CDR3 is TGTGCCAGCAGCTTGGGCGGGGGAGAGACCCAGTACTTC. It translates to CASSLGGGETQYF.

This chain joins TRBV15 and TRBJ1-1; D gene unclear. Per germline, CDR1 LNHNV and CDR2 YYDKDF (reference sequence). The length of the CDR3 is 16 residues. Trimming took 0 bases from V and 0 from J, leaving 11 bases between them. This CDR3 is CATSRDPNNLNTEAFF. In DNA form, the CDR3 reads TGTGCCACCAGCAGAGATCCGAACAATCTGAACACTGAAGCTTTCTTT.

This clone is a singleton in its sample. The chain couples TRBV27 to TRBJ1-6; D is undetermined. This CDR3 contains 16 residues. Germline loops: CDR1 MNHEY, CDR2 SMNVEV (reference sequence). Trimming pared 7 bases from V and 0 bases from J, leaving 13 bases between. CDR3 protein: CASKPRRDSYNSPLHF. CDR3 DNA sequence: TGTGCCAGCAAGCCTAGGAGGGACTCCTATAATTCACCCCTCCACTTT.

This clone was seen a single time. The chain employs TRBV29-1 and TRBJ1-5; D remains unclear. Trimming shortened V by 7 bases and J by 8 bases, and 9 bases separated the two germline ends. This CDR3 contains 10 residues. CDR1 and CDR2 from the germline V gene are SQVTM and ANQGSEA. CDR3 sequence: CSAGPEPQHF. The CDR3 nucleotides read TGCAGCGCTGGGCCCGAGCCCCAGCATTTT.

The rearrangement joins TRBV7-3 to TRBJ1-6; D not resolved. Trimming removed 5 bases at V and 11 bases at J, with 13 bases between. The germline V gene encodes CDR1 SGHTA and CDR2 FQGTGA. The CDR3 is 13 residues long. CDR3 DNA sequence: TGTGCCAGCAGCGCCGGGAGGGAGCCACCCCTCCACTTT. Translated: CASSAGREPPLHF.

This chain links TRBV29-1 with TRBJ1-1; D gene uncertain. CDR1 and CDR2 (germline): SQVTM, ANQGSEA. Trimming cost V 6 bases and J 5 bases, with 13 bases left between them. CDR3 size: 12 residues. The CDR3 protein is CSVSTSETEAFF. CDR3 sequence (DNA): TGCAGCGTGTCAACTTCGGAGACTGAAGCTTTCTTT.

This clone was detected only a few times. DNA for the CDR3: TGTGCCAGTAGTGCCTTCCGGGACAGGAGAAACACCATATATTTT. It is translated as CASSAFRDRRNTIYF. The rearrangement joins TRBV19 to TRBJ1-3; the match to TRBD1 covers 8 bases. J gave up 5 bases and V 5 bases, and 8 bases lay outside the gene matches. Germline values: CDR1 LNHDA, CDR2 SQIVND (reference sequence). The CDR3 is 15 residues long.

The CDR3 DNA is TGTGCCAGCAGGCTTGGACAGGGGAGATGGGAGACCCAGTACTTC. It is translated as CASRLGQGRWETQYF. V and J are TRBV7-2 and TRBJ2-5; 9 bases map to TRBD1. The CDR3 runs 15 residues. The germline gives CDR1 SGHTA, CDR2 FQGNSA. V was clipped by 6 bases and J by 5 bases; unmatched bases: 10.

The rearrangement uses TRBV5-1 and TRBJ2-1, with TRBD1 as a possible D gene (6 bases). V was shortened by 4 bases and J by 1 base, with 12 bases between the two germline ends. The CDR3 runs 15 residues. The germline V gene has CDR1 SGHRS and CDR2 YFSETQ. The CDR3 DNA is TGCGCCAGCAGCGCCAATACAGGGTCCTACAATGAGCAGTTCTTC. This gives the protein CASSANTGSYNEQFF.

The J gene is TRBJ2-7, the V gene TRBV19; 9 bases agree with TRBD1. The J segment lost 5 bases and the V segment lost 0 bases, leaving 8 bases of the junction unmatched. This CDR3 comprises 16 residues. Germline V gene lookup returns CDR1 LNHDA and CDR2 SQIVND (reference sequence). Written as DNA, the CDR3 is TGTGCCAGTAGTATAGAATCGAGGACAGGGGTCAACGAGCAGTACTTC. Protein: CASSIESRTGVNEQYF.

The V call is TRBV7-3, the J call TRBJ1-1, with D hard to call. The germline gives CDR1 SGHTA, CDR2 FQGTGA. With 0 bases removed from V and 3 bases from J, the gap between germline ends came to 11 bases. This CDR3 has 15 amino acids. CDR3 protein: CASSLTAGSDTEAFF. The CDR3 nucleotides read TGTGCCAGCAGCTTAACGGCAGGATCGGACACTGAAGCTTTCTTT.

V and J are TRBV2 and TRBJ2-7, with 7 bases matching TRBD1. V lost 5 bases and J lost 0; bases outside the gene matches: 10. There are 16 residues in the CDR3. The germline CDR1 and CDR2 sequences are SNHLY and FYNNEI. In nucleotides, the CDR3 is TGTGCCAGCAGTATTTCCACAGGGGCCGGCTCCTACGAGCAGTACTTC. Residues: CASSISTGAGSYEQYF.

The gene calls are TRBV7-2 and TRBJ1-4, with D perhaps matching TRBD1 (6 bases). Germline lookup yields CDR1 SGHTA and CDR2 FQGNSA. CDR3 length equals 14 residues. The V end lost 1 base, the J end lost 5 bases, and 8 bases lay between the germline ends. DNA of the CDR3: TGTGCCAGCAGCTTAGGGACAGTAAATGAAAAACTGTTTTTT. Its protein product is CASSLGTVNEKLFF.

This clone occurred a few times. The junction departs from germline at one end; a sequencing error may be responsible. V gene TRBV30 combines with J gene TRBJ1-4, with D possibly matching TRBD1 (5 bases). Germline V gives CDR1 GTSNPN, CDR2 SVGIG (reference sequence). This CDR3 region has 13 residues. In DNA, the CDR3 is TGTGCCTTGAGTAAGGGGCCTAATGAAAAACTGTTTTTT. Its protein product is CALSKGPNEKLFF.

The rearrangement links TRBV6-6 to TRBJ1-5; D ambiguous. Germline CDR1 MNHNY, CDR2 SVGAGI (reference sequence). The CDR3 spans 13 residues. The V gene lost 8 bases and the J gene lost 3 bases, with 11 bases spanning the gap. This CDR3 is CASGRRINQPQHF. CDR3 nucleotides: TGTGCCAGCGGGAGACGGATCAATCAGCCCCAGCATTTT.

The chain carries TRBV7-9 and TRBJ1-5, with 8 bases fitting TRBD1. Germline CDR1 and CDR2: SEHNR and FQNEAQ (reference sequence). This CDR3 has 15 amino acids. The junction had 6 bases not matched to a gene; V was cut back by 5 bases and J by 3 bases. For the CDR3, the DNA is TGTGCCAGCAGCATAGGACAGGGTAACAATCAGCCCCAGCATTTT. This translates into CASSIGQGNNQPQHF.

This rearrangement joins TRBV2 to TRBJ1-1, with 9 bases identical to TRBD1. Trimming removed 6 bases from V and 4 bases from J; junction bases left unmatched: 3. The V gene's germline CDR1 is SNHLY and CDR2 FYNNEI. CDR3 size: 13 residues. CDR3 bases: TGTGCCAGCAGGGGGACAGGGTTCACTGAAGCTTTCTTT. This sequence encodes CASRGTGFTEAFF.

V usage is TRBV2 and J usage is TRBJ2-5; 9 bases line up with TRBD1. The V and J ends lost 6 bases and 4 bases, in that order; junction bases with no gene match: 6. Germline V gives CDR1 SNHLY, CDR2 FYNNEI. This CDR3 has 14 amino acids. Here the CDR3 reads CASSRDREAETQYF. CDR3 in DNA: TGTGCCAGCAGCAGGGACAGGGAGGCAGAGACCCAGTACTTC.

The chain recombines TRBV2 with TRBJ2-5; no clear D. The germline gives CDR1 SNHLY, CDR2 FYNNEI. V shed 6 bases and J shed 5 bases, with 4 bases lying between them. CDR3 length: 10 amino acids. This chain's CDR3 is CASRSETQYF. CDR3 DNA sequence: TGTGCCAGCAGGAGTGAGACCCAGTACTTC.

The chain carries TRBV7-2 and TRBJ2-2; 7 bases are shared with TRBD2. CDR3 length: 15 residues. Germline values: CDR1 SGHTA, CDR2 FQGNSA. The V segment lost 6 bases and the J segment 5 bases; nucleotides outside the gene matches: 9. CDR3: CASSYPGAGTGELFF. DNA of the CDR3: TGTGCCAGCAGTTACCCGGGAGCGGGAACCGGGGAGCTGTTTTTT.

The V gene is TRBV7-2, the J gene TRBJ1-2, with 9 bases identical to TRBD1. The CDR3 runs to 13 residues. Losses at the gene ends were 4 bases for V and 8 bases for J; bases not matched to a gene: 5. Looked up from germline, CDR1 is SGHTA and CDR2 is FQGNSA. Here the CDR3 DNA reads TGTGCCAGCAGCTGGAGGACAGGGGAAGGCTACACCTTC. It codes for CASSWRTGEGYTF. The whole variable domain, remainder taken from reference TRBV7-2 and TRBJ1-2, is GAGVSQSPSNKVTEKGKDVELRCDPISGHTALYWYRQSLGQGLEFLIYFQGNSAPDKSGLPSDRFSAERTGGSVSTLTIQRTQQEDSAVYLCASSWRTGEGYTFGSGTRLTVV.

The rearrangement links TRBV19 to TRBJ1-1; 7 bases fit TRBD1. Germline CDR1 reads LNHDA; CDR2 reads SQIVND (reference sequence). V gave up 5 bases and J gave up 0 bases; unmatched junction bases: 9. The length of the CDR3 is 16 residues. CDR3 protein: CASSPRDRSMNTEAFF. In DNA, the CDR3 is TGTGCCAGTAGTCCCCGGGACAGAAGCATGAACACTGAAGCTTTCTTT.

The rearrangement joins TRBV13 to TRBJ2-1, with D possibly TRBD2 on 6 matching bases. Per germline, CDR1 PRHDT and CDR2 FYEKMQ (reference sequence). V was cut by 8 bases and J by 5 bases, with 19 bases left in between. The CDR3 loop spans 15 amino acids. DNA for the CDR3: TGTGCCAGCCGAGTGGGAGGCAGCCCCCACAATGAGCAGTTCTTC. Translated: CASRVGGSPHNEQFF.

The rearrangement joins TRBV2 to TRBJ2-3; TRBD2 agrees at 12 bases. The CDR3 runs 16 residues. Trimming at V came to 5 bases and at J to 3 bases, leaving 6 bases not matched to a gene. In germline, CDR1 is SNHLY, CDR2 FYNNEI. In DNA, the CDR3 is TGTGCCAGCAGTCCGGGGCTAGCGGGAGGGACAGATACGCAGTATTTT. It is translated as CASSPGLAGGTDTQYF.

The V and J genes are TRBV6-2 or TRBV6-3 and TRBJ2-5; 9 bases map to TRBD2. This CDR3 comprises 15 residues. V shed 5 bases and J 4 bases; nucleotides not matched to a gene: 8. Germline V lookup: CDR1 MNHEY, CDR2 SVGEGT. This CDR3 is CASSKAGGYRETQYF. CDR3 sequence (DNA): TGTGCCAGCAGTAAAGCGGGAGGATATAGAGAGACCCAGTACTTC.

The V gene is TRBV28, the J gene TRBJ2-3; 7 bases map to TRBD2. V gave up 5 bases and J gave up 2 bases; unmatched junction bases: 7. The germline V gene has CDR1 MDHEN and CDR2 SYDVKM. The CDR3 runs to 15 residues. CDR3 amino acids: CASSIGTTFTDTQYF. In DNA, the CDR3 is TGTGCCAGCAGTATCGGGACTACATTCACAGATACGCAGTATTTT.

The chain employs TRBV5-5 and TRBJ2-5; D not resolved. Germline assignment: CDR1 SGHKS and CDR2 YYEKEE (reference sequence). V gave up 7 bases and J gave up 4 bases, with 8 bases separating them. This CDR3 is 11 amino acids long. The CDR3 region has the DNA TGTGCCAGCGGCTCCCTAGAGACCCAGTACTTC. Translation: CASGSLETQYF. Based on the CDR3 plus reference TRBV5-5 and TRBJ2-5, the full variable domain is DAGVTQSPTHLIKTRGQQVTLRCSPISGHKSVSWYQQVLGQGPQFIFQYYEKEERGRGNFPDRFSARQFPNYSSELNVNALLLGDSALYLCASGSLETQYFGPGTRLLVL.